Shown below are 19 T cell receptor beta chains from a single sample sequenced in a study of control samples from healthy donors and cancer patients. Clones were sequenced by immunoSEQ multiplex PCR, and TCRdb holds only the in-frame ones, with some missing. The sample yields about 170,000 clones, around 93% seen once. The specimen was blood. The source is an older woman in good health.

V and J are TRBV6-5 and TRBJ1-3; the D gene is possibly TRBD1 (5 bases). The CDR3 runs 13 residues. The germline gives CDR1 MNHEY, CDR2 SVGAGI. Trimming took off 8 bases at V and 0 bases at J, with 8 bases between the two ends. CDR3 amino acids: CASLTDSGNTIYF. CDR3 sequence (DNA): TGTGCCAGCCTGACAGACTCTGGAAACACCATATATTTT.

This clone was seen a single time. V gene TRBV7-2 combines with J gene TRBJ1-2, with D possibly being TRBD1 (5 bases). The CDR3 is 14 residues long. Germline CDR1 is SGHTA and CDR2 is FQGNSA. V lost 1 base and J 3 bases, leaving 9 bases between the germline ends. The CDR3 DNA reads as TGTGCCAGCAGCTTAGAGTGGGGGGACTATGGCTACACCTTC. Encoded protein: CASSLEWGDYGYTF.

This chain joins TRBV5-1 and TRBJ1-2; no clear D gene. Per the germline V gene, CDR1 is SGHRS and CDR2 is YFSETQ. The CDR3 contains 16 residues. V was trimmed by 1 base and J by 4 bases, leaving 17 bases between them. The CDR3 region is CASSLNPGELAYGYTF. DNA of the CDR3: TGCGCCAGCAGCTTGAACCCCGGGGAGTTAGCCTATGGCTACACCTTC.

This clone was detected only a few times. This chain connects TRBV6-4 to TRBJ2-1; 10 bases are a match to TRBD2. J was trimmed by 2 bases and V by 4 bases; bases with no gene match: 2. CDR3 length: 15 residues. The germline V gene has CDR1 MRHNA and CDR2 SNTAGT. The CDR3 bases are TGTGCCAGCAGTGTAGCGGGGGGTACCTACAATGAGCAGTTCTTC. Encoded protein: CASSVAGGTYNEQFF.

The chain recombines TRBV19 with TRBJ2-1; TRBD2 agrees at 9 bases. The trim removed 7 bases at V and 5 bases at J, leaving 9 bases unmatched. This CDR3 is 15 amino acids long. Per the germline V gene, CDR1 is LNHDA and CDR2 is SQIVND (reference sequence). This chain's CDR3 is CASTSGLAMDNEQFF. The CDR3 bases are TGTGCCAGTACCTCGGGACTAGCTATGGACAATGAGCAGTTCTTC. The full variable domain, completed using reference TRBV19 and TRBJ2-1, is DGGITQSPKYLFRKEGQNVTLSCEQNLNHDAMYWYRQDPGQGLRLIYYSQIVNDFQKGDIAEGYSVSREKKESFPLTVTSAQKNPTAFYLCASTSGLAMDNEQFFGPGTRLTVL.

This chain joins TRBV18 and TRBJ1-1; D is unresolved. The germline CDR1 and CDR2 sequences are KGHSH and LQKENI. V lost 1 base and J 2 bases, leaving 5 bases between the germline ends. This CDR3 is built from 13 residues. CDR3 region: CASSPLANTEAFF. The CDR3 region has the DNA TGTGCCAGCTCACCACTGGCAAACACTGAAGCTTTCTTT.

The rearrangement uses TRBV11-2 and TRBJ2-7; no clear D. The length of the CDR3 is 11 residues. V lost 0 bases to trimming and J lost 7 bases, with 4 bases between them. Per the germline V gene, CDR1 is SGHAT and CDR2 is FQNNGV. CDR3 DNA: TGTGCCAGCAGCTTAGAGGGGGAGCAGTACTTC. Translated, it gives CASSLEGEQYF.

This chain connects TRBV9 to TRBJ2-5, with D maybe TRBD2 (6 bases). V was pared by 4 bases and J by 5 bases, with 18 bases between. This CDR3 region has 15 residues. The V gene's germline CDR1 is SGDLS and CDR2 YYNGEE. For the CDR3, the DNA is TGTGCCAGCAGCTCCTCCCCCGTGACTAGTGAGACCCAGTACTTC. Translation: CASSSSPVTSETQYF.

This clone has only one observation. The rearrangement links TRBV11-3 to TRBJ2-5; perhaps TRBD2 as D (5 bases). Deletions cut 4 bases from V and 5 bases from J, with 8 bases between. The CDR3 sequence is 12 residues long. Germline V gives CDR1 SGHNT, CDR2 YENEEA. The CDR3 loop reads CASSWERETQYF. CDR3 in DNA: TGTGCCAGCAGCTGGGAGCGGGAGACCCAGTACTTC.

The V gene is TRBV6-4, the J gene TRBJ1-5, with TRBD1 as a possible D gene (5 bases). The germline V gene encodes CDR1 MRHNA and CDR2 SNTAGT. The V end lost 6 bases, the J end lost 6 bases, and 21 bases lay between the germline ends. This CDR3 is built from 16 residues. CDR3 nucleotides: TGTGCCAGCAGACGGGGCGGGGGGTTCGGTCGTCAGCCCCAGCATTTT. Its protein is CASRRGGGFGRQPQHF.

The chain employs TRBV2 and TRBJ2-1, with 8 positions matching TRBD1. CDR1 and CDR2 (germline): SNHLY, FYNNEI. Trimming cost V 3 bases and J 6 bases; bases outside gene matches: 7. The CDR3 consists of 15 residues. The CDR3 nucleotides read TGTGCCAGCAGTGAGTTGGACAGGGACCCCAATGAGCAGTTCTTC. Protein sequence: CASSELDRDPNEQFF.

V gene TRBV11-2 combines with J gene TRBJ1-3, with D possibly being TRBD1 (6 bases). CDR1 and CDR2 (germline): SGHAT, FQNNGV. The CDR3 totals 13 residues. Trimming pared 6 bases from V and 2 bases from J, leaving 8 bases between. The CDR3, as DNA: TGTGCCAGCAGGAGGGGGGCTGGAAACACCATATATTTT. This encodes CASRRGAGNTIYF.

CDR3: CATSKVNQPQHF. In DNA, the CDR3 is TGTGCCACCAGCAAGGTAAATCAGCCCCAGCATTTT. The V call is TRBV15, the J call TRBJ1-5; no reliable D call. Per the germline V gene, CDR1 is LNHNV and CDR2 is YYDKDF (reference sequence). This CDR3 spans 12 amino acids. V was shortened by 4 bases and J by 4 bases, with 5 bases between the two germline ends. Supplemented by reference TRBV15 and TRBJ1-5, the full variable domain reads DAMVIQNPRYQVTQFGKPVTLSCSQTLNHNVMYWYQQKSSQAPKLLFHYYDKDFNNEADTPDNFQSRRPNTSFCFLDIRSPGLGDTAMYLCATSKVNQPQHFGDGTRLSIL.

The chain carries TRBV5-6 and TRBJ1-1; D gene unclear. Germline V CDR1 and CDR2: SGHDT, YYEEEE. V was pared by 2 bases and J by 7 bases, with 6 bases between. The CDR3 sequence is 11 residues long. CDR3 sequence reads: CASSFGSEAFF. CDR3 DNA: TGTGCCAGCAGCTTTGGGAGTGAAGCTTTCTTT. Using reference TRBV5-6 and TRBJ1-1 for the parts outside the CDR3, the full variable domain is DAGVTQSPTHLIKTRGQQVTLRCSPKSGHDTVSWYQQALGQGPQFIFQYYEEEERQRGNFPDRFSGHQFPNYSSELNVNALLLGDSALYLCASSFGSEAFFGQGTRLTVV.

This chain uses TRBV18 with TRBJ1-1, with D unclear. V was pared by 2 bases and J by 3 bases, with 13 bases between. Germline values: CDR1 KGHSH, CDR2 LQKENI. The CDR3 is made up of 15 amino acids. This CDR3 reads CASSPLISEDTEAFF. CDR3 sequence (DNA): TGTGCCAGCTCACCATTGATTTCGGAGGACACTGAAGCTTTCTTT. Looking up the rest from reference TRBV18 and TRBJ1-1 gives the full variable domain: NAGVMQNPRHLVRRRGQEARLRCSPMKGHSHVYWYRQLPEEGLKFMVYLQKENIIDESGMPKERFSAEFPKEGPSILRIQQVVRGDSAAYFCASSPLISEDTEAFFGQGTRLTVV.

This clone occurred once. J is TRBJ1-4 and V is TRBV6-5; 7 nucleotides agree with TRBD1. This CDR3 has 14 amino acids. Germline V CDR1 and CDR2: MNHEY, SVGAGI. The trim removed 2 bases at V and 8 bases at J, leaving 5 bases unmatched. The CDR3 loop is CASSYRSGGEKLFF. CDR3 in DNA: TGTGCCAGCAGTTACCGGTCAGGGGGAGAAAAACTGTTTTTT.

This clone is a singleton in its sample. The J gene is TRBJ1-1, the V gene TRBV27, with 7 bases matching TRBD1. The trim removed 3 bases at V and 7 bases at J, leaving 8 bases unmatched. The CDR3 loop spans 14 amino acids. Per germline, CDR1 MNHEY and CDR2 SMNVEV (reference sequence). CDR3 residues: CASSFRRQGGEAFF. CDR3 sequence (DNA): TGTGCCAGCAGTTTCCGGCGACAGGGCGGTGAAGCTTTCTTT.

The chain is built from TRBV7-2 and TRBJ1-3, with TRBD1 matching 7 bases. The CDR3 has 13 residues. The germline V gene has CDR1 SGHTA and CDR2 FQGNSA. V shed 6 bases and J 4 bases; nucleotides not matched to a gene: 3. The DNA for the CDR3 is TGTGCCAGCAGGAAGGGACAGGGAAACACCATATATTTT. It encodes CASRKGQGNTIYF.

This clone was seen just once. This chain links TRBV30 with TRBJ1-5; the D gene is possibly TRBD1 (5 bases). Per the germline V gene, CDR1 is GTSNPN and CDR2 is SVGIG (reference sequence). This CDR3 has 16 residues. Trimming took off 2 bases at V and 3 bases at J, with 17 bases between the two ends. The CDR3: CAWSSAGGFNNQPQHF. The CDR3 DNA is TGTGCCTGGAGTTCGGCCGGGGGGTTTAACAATCAGCCCCAGCATTTT.